What follows describes a single T cell receptor (beta chain). Looked up from germline, CDR1 is LNHNV and CDR2 is YYDKDF (reference sequence). This CDR3 is built from 15 residues. Between the trimmed V and J ends, which lost 0 bases and 7 bases, there was a span of 12 bases. The data derive from a study of blood T cell repertoires in COVID-19. Clones were read by immunoSEQ multiplex PCR, and TCRdb kept only the in-frame ones, dropping some. The data hold about 200,000 clones, with more than 75% observed a single time. The chain has TRBV15 and TRBJ1-4; D unclear. The sequenced material came from peripheral blood. The sequence derives from an elderly woman with acute or convalescent COVID-19. CDR3 DNA sequence: TGTGCCACCAGCAGAGAACTAGGCGGGGTTGAAAAACTGTTTTTT. It translates to CATSRELGGVEKLFF.